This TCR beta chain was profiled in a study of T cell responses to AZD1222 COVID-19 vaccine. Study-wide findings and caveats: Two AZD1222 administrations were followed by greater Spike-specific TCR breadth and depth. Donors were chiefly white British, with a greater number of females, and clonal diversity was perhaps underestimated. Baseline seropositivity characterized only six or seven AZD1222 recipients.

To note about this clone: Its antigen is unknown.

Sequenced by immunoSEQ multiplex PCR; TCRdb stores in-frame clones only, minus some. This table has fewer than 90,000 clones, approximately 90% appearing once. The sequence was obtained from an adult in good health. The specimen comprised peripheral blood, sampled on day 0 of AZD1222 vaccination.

CDR3 sequence (DNA): TGTGCCAGTAGTGTCCAGCTAAGGGGTGAGCAGTTCTTC. Its translation: CASSVQLRGEQFF. V gene TRBV19 combines with J gene TRBJ2-1; weak D call: TRBD1 (5 bases). Per germline, CDR1 LNHDA and CDR2 SQIVND (reference sequence). The CDR3 runs to 13 residues. V was pared by 5 bases and J by 9 bases, with 14 bases between.